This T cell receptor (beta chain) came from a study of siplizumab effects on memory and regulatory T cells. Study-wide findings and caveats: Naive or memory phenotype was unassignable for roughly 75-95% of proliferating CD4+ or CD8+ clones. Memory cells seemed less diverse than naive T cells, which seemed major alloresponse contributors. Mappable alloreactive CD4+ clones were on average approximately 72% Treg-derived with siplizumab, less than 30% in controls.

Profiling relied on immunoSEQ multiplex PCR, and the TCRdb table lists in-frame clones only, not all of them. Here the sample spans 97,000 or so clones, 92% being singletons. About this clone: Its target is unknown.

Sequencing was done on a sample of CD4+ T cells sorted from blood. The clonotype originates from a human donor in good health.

CDR3 DNA: TGTGCCAGTAGTATCCAATACAGAATTCGGGAGACCCAGTACTTC. Protein sequence: CASSIQYRIRETQYF. V gene TRBV19 combines with J gene TRBJ2-5; D remains ambiguous. The CDR3 has 15 amino acids. Trimming shortened V by 3 bases and J by 5 bases, and 16 bases separated the two germline ends. Germline values: CDR1 LNHDA, CDR2 SQIVND (reference sequence).